These 10 T cell receptor beta chains were all obtained from the same sample, sequenced in a study of cytomegalovirus exposure and HLA in healthy donors. The PCR was carried out with 60 Vbeta primers and 13 Jbeta primers. Only in-frame clones appear in the TCRdb table, and some are missing; sequencing was by immunoSEQ multiplex PCR. The sample lists fewer than 200,000 clones, about 77% seen once, with approximately 2.6% in the top ten. Sequenced: PBMCs. The source of these receptors is a female donor in good health and CMV-seronegative.

Only a few counts were recorded for this clone. The CDR3 DNA reads TGTGCCAGCAGCTTACGAATAGCGGGGGACTACAATGAGCAGTTCTTC. As protein: CASSLRIAGDYNEQFF. The chain employs TRBV7-7 and TRBJ2-1, with TRBD2 matching over 9 bases. With 2 bases clipped from V and 3 bases from J, the junction kept 5 bases outside the gene matches. Germline V gene data show CDR1 as SSHAT and CDR2 as FNYEAQ (reference sequence). The CDR3 has 16 residues.

V and J are TRBV19 and TRBJ2-1; TRBD1 matches 10 bases. CDR1 is LNHDA, CDR2 SQIVND, per germline (reference sequence). The CDR3 spans 14 residues. V shed 5 bases, J shed 7 bases, and the junction held 5 bases outside the gene matches. The CDR3 DNA is TGTGCCAGTAGTCTCGACAGGGGGCTTAATGAGCAGTTCTTC. Translated, it gives CASSLDRGLNEQFF.

The V and J genes are TRBV10-3 and TRBJ2-2, with D unclear. The CDR3 is 12 residues long. Looked up from germline, CDR1 is ENHRY and CDR2 is SYGVKD. V lost 6 bases, J lost 4 bases, and 6 bases lay in between. CDR3 sequence: CAIRSVTGELFF. In DNA form, the CDR3 reads TGTGCCATCAGGTCGGTCACCGGGGAGCTGTTTTTT.

The gene calls are TRBV5-1 and TRBJ2-3, with 9 bases fitting TRBD2. The CDR3 contains 17 residues. Germline-derived CDR1 and CDR2 are SGHRS and YFSETQ. The junction had 6 bases not matched to a gene; V was cut back by 0 bases and J by 1 base. The CDR3 sequence is CASSLDQLAGGTDTQYF. In nucleotides, the CDR3 is TGCGCCAGCAGCTTGGACCAACTAGCGGGTGGCACAGATACGCAGTATTTT.

The gene calls are TRBV2 and TRBJ2-3, with 9 positions matching TRBD1. The germline V gene encodes CDR1 SNHLY and CDR2 FYNNEI. V dropped 3 bases and J dropped 3; count of bases not matched to a gene: 4. CDR3 length equals 15 residues. The chain's CDR3 is CASSDHDRGTDTQYF. The CDR3 DNA is TGTGCCAGCAGTGACCACGACAGGGGGACAGATACGCAGTATTTT.

The chain couples TRBV6-1 to TRBJ1-3; D may be TRBD1 (6 bases). Trimming left V 6 bases short and J 0 bases short, with 12 bases between. The germline gives CDR1 MNHNS, CDR2 SASEGT. This CDR3 has 15 amino acids. The CDR3: CASRTGGSSGNTIYF. The CDR3 DNA reads TGTGCCAGCAGGACGGGGGGCTCCTCTGGAAACACCATATATTTT.

The J gene is TRBJ1-3, the V gene TRBV2; D is ambiguous. V was trimmed by 2 bases and J by 2 bases, leaving 7 bases between them. CDR3 length: 14 residues. Germline V gene lookup returns CDR1 SNHLY and CDR2 FYNNEI. The CDR3 is CASSEWRAGNTIYF. The CDR3 DNA reads as TGTGCCAGCAGTGAATGGAGGGCTGGAAACACCATATATTTT.

J is TRBJ1-1 and V is TRBV19; 7 nucleotides align to TRBD1. The junction had 2 bases not matched to a gene; V was cut back by 2 bases and J by 5 bases. The CDR3 is 13 amino acids. The germline gives CDR1 LNHDA, CDR2 SQIVND (reference sequence). The CDR3 sequence is CASSIQQGTEAFF. The CDR3, as DNA: TGTGCCAGTAGTATACAACAGGGGACTGAAGCTTTCTTT.

The chain couples TRBV2 to TRBJ1-3; tentative D call: TRBD1 (6 bases). The length of the CDR3 is 13 residues. Germline V gene lookup returns CDR1 SNHLY and CDR2 FYNNEI. Trimming cost V 8 bases and J 2 bases, with 10 bases left between them. CDR3 coding DNA: TGTGCCAGCTGCCGGGACACTGGAAACACCATATATTTT. Its translation is CASCRDTGNTIYF.

This clone was seen just once. The chain carries TRBV2 and TRBJ2-3; tentative D call: TRBD2 (7 bases). From germline, CDR1 is SNHLY and CDR2 FYNNEI. The CDR3 covers 15 residues. V lost 6 bases, J lost 3 bases, and 16 bases lay in between. The CDR3 DNA is TGTGCCAGCAGAAAAGGGGGGGGGTCGACAGATACGCAGTATTTT. It translates to CASRKGGGSTDTQYF.